The present T cell receptor (beta chain) was sequenced within a study of beta chain features in type 1 diabetes. General study results and limits: Moderate but significant shortening of TCRB CDR3s was recorded in all four CD4+ subsets from Type 1 diabetes patients. A greater similarity of naive, central memory and Treg TCRB repertoires was seen among patients than among healthy donors.

For this clone: Antigen: not known.

The isolated RNA, all of it, was reverse transcribed, so expressed TCRB transcripts were what got sequenced. Profiling relied on immunoSEQ multiplex PCR, and the TCRdb table lists in-frame clones only, not all of them. The data hold more than 250,000 clones, with over 12% observed a single time. V lost 5 bases and J lost 0, with 14 bases in between. The germline V gene has CDR1 MDHEN and CDR2 SYDVKM. This CDR3 has 16 residues. Sequenced sample: naive CD4+ T cells from blood. The TCR was taken from a man aged 18 to 30 with type 1 diabetes. V usage is TRBV28 and J usage is TRBJ2-1, with D uncertain. The CDR3 is CASSPDLRSSYNEQFF. In DNA form, the CDR3 reads TGTGCCAGCAGTCCAGACCTTAGGAGCTCCTACAATGAGCAGTTCTTC.